Following are 4 T cell receptor beta chains from one sample sequenced in a study of shared clonotypes between healthy human individuals. Clones were read by immunoSEQ multiplex PCR, and TCRdb kept only the in-frame ones, dropping some. The sample contains 650,000 to 800,000 clones, just under 75% of which appear only once. Sequencing was done on a sample of memory CD4+ T cells sorted from blood. Sample subset: CD45RA-negative fraction. The receptors originated from a woman between 25 and 40 years old in good health.

The chain joins TRBV5-1 to TRBJ2-7; 10 bases fit TRBD2. The CDR3 is made up of 16 amino acids. Per the germline V gene, CDR1 is SGHRS and CDR2 is YFSETQ. Trimming at V came to 5 bases and at J to 0 bases, leaving 8 bases not matched to a gene. CDR3 sequence (DNA): TGCGCCAGCAGTCCTAGCGGGAGTTCTGGCTCCTACGAGCAGTACTTC. Translating gives CASSPSGSSGSYEQYF.

The rearrangement joins TRBV29-1 to TRBJ2-5, with 11 bases aligning to TRBD2. This CDR3 region has 16 residues. V lost 7 bases, J lost 2 bases, and 12 bases stayed unmatched. The germline CDR1 and CDR2 sequences are SQVTM and ANQGSEA. In nucleotides, the CDR3 is TGCAGCGCCCCTAGCGGGAGGTCTAGGGCTCAAGAGACCCAGTACTTC. Amino acid sequence: CSAPSGRSRAQETQYF.

This chain uses TRBV28 with TRBJ2-7; the D gene is possibly TRBD2 (5 bases). This CDR3 is built from 13 residues. Between the trimmed V and J ends, which lost 5 bases and 7 bases, there was a span of 15 bases. In germline, CDR1 is MDHEN, CDR2 SYDVKM. The CDR3 DNA reads as TGTGCCAGCAGTCAAACCCCATGGAGGGAGCAGTACTTC. Its translation is CASSQTPWREQYF.

The chain recombines TRBV6-5 with TRBJ1-2, with D perhaps TRBD1 (6 bases). In germline, CDR1 is MNHEY, CDR2 SVGAGI. This CDR3 region has 14 residues. The V gene lost 5 bases and the J gene lost 8 bases, with 18 bases spanning the gap. CDR3 in DNA: TGTGCCAGCAGTCTAGGTTCAGGGGATTGGGGCTACACCTTC. This translates into CASSLGSGDWGYTF.